This T cell receptor beta chain was retrieved from a study of shared clonotypes between healthy human individuals. Study findings and constraints: Few donors restricted represented genetic and exposure-history diversity. As a rule, naive subsets had a larger estimated richness than memory subsets.

V was trimmed by 6 bases and J by 1 base, leaving 13 bases between them. The V gene's germline CDR1 is MDHEN and CDR2 SYDVKM. The CDR3 is 15 amino acids. At a deep level, the assay was run. It was approximately 0.2 ug DNA, approximately 30,000 T cell genomes, that sorted-subset replicate PCRs used. Produced via immunoSEQ multiplex PCR; TCRdb's table is partial and in-frame only. The sample carries roughly 1,000,000 clones, about four fifths recorded once. Of note for this clone: Its antigen is unknown.

The clonotype was recovered from a man aged 18 to 29 in good health. Some clones in this sample may be carry-over from other donors' samples. The sample comprised memory CD4+ T cells from PBMCs. This sample's subset: CD45RA-negative fraction. The rearrangement uses TRBV28 and TRBJ2-1; D possibly corresponds to TRBD2 (6 bases). CDR3 nucleotide sequence: TGTGCCAGCAGACCCGGCGGGAAGTCCTACAATGAGCAGTTCTTC. As protein: CASRPGGKSYNEQFF.